This TCR beta chain was captured by sequencing in a study of blood T cell repertoires in COVID-19. Original data processing: Researchers report that nucleated cell counts were estimated from reference gene primer amplification. Assay: immunoSEQ multiplex PCR; the TCRdb copy retains only in-frame clones and omits some. From that table come the V and J calls and clone size; the DNA was used to work out D and trimming. Of approximately 320,000 clones listed, about nine tenths were seen once; the top ten hold more than 9.5%. CDR3 length equals 13 residues. V gave up 6 bases and J gave up 7 bases, with 10 bases separating them. Germline V CDR1 and CDR2: LNHDA, SQIVND (reference sequence). Seattle patients were enrolled while actively infected and followed longitudinally.

The V and J genes are TRBV19 and TRBJ1-6; D perhaps matches TRBD1 (6 bases). The clonotype originates from a young woman with COVID-19, enrolled during active disease. The sample comprised peripheral blood. The CDR3 region has the DNA TGTGCCAGTAGCCGGACAGAAAATTCACCCCTCCACTTT. Translating it yields CASSRTENSPLHF.